This T cell receptor beta chain was sequenced in a study of cytomegalovirus exposure and HLA in healthy donors. Researchers ran the PCR with 60 Vbeta and 13 Jbeta primers. The repertoire was sequenced with immunoSEQ multiplex PCR; TCRdb's copy has only in-frame clones and lacks some. Among about 190,000 clones listed, 65% to 85% were seen once. Details on this clone: Its specificity is not known.

Overall study results and limits: The CMV antigen specificity of three CMV-associated chains was confirmed through in vitro analysis. Some public TCRs appeared in many individuals, while most sequences were rare. An analysis that was carried out later associated 16,951 TCR beta sequences with HLA alleles at 0.05 false discovery rate. Some highly shared sequence variants likely arose as a pipeline artifact.

Per the germline V gene, CDR1 is SGHRS and CDR2 is YFSETQ. With V trimmed by 4 bases and J by 7 bases, 10 bases remained unmatched. The CDR3 is made up of 15 amino acids. The sequenced sample consisted of PBMCs. This clonotype was obtained from a man aged 50 to 59 in good health and CMV-seronegative. The V gene is TRBV5-1, the J gene TRBJ2-7; 11 bases are shared with TRBD1. CDR3 in DNA: TGCGCCAGCAGCGCCGCGGGACAGGGGGTGGGGGAGCAGTACTTC. It codes for CASSAAGQGVGEQYF.